Reported below is one TCR beta chain. Its matching antigen is unknown. Sequenced by immunoSEQ multiplex PCR; TCRdb stores in-frame clones only, minus some. The table shows more than 65,000 clones, with roughly 90% occurring only once. This sample was taken from a study of OX40 agonist ivuxolimab in advanced cancers. Study overall: People who had prior anti-PD-1, anti-PD-L1 or anti-CTLA-4 therapy could take part, and about 40% had some. Study outcomes and limitations: Averaged across samples, CD8+ T cells carried more expanded clones than CD4+ did.

This CDR3 spans 14 amino acids. Per germline, CDR1 SGHTA and CDR2 FQGTGA. Trimming shortened V by 4 bases and J by 5 bases, and 14 bases separated the two germline ends. The sequenced sample was CD4+ or CD8+ T cells sorted from blood, obtained in a trial of the OX40 agonist ivuxolimab. J is TRBJ1-2 and V is TRBV7-3; D may be TRBD1 (6 bases). The sequence was collected from an adult with an advanced solid tumor such as melanoma, head and neck, liver or kidney cancer. Here the CDR3 DNA reads TGTGCCAGCAGCTACGATTCGCAGGGGTATGGCTACACCTTC. Translation gives CASSYDSQGYGYTF.